Below are 32 T cell receptor beta chains sequenced from a single sample in a study of shared clonotypes between healthy human individuals. TCRdb keeps only in-frame clones here, not all; method: immunoSEQ multiplex PCR. Of 2 million to 3 million clones detected, just over 90% appear once; the ten largest clones hold roughly 0.13%. The sequenced sample was naive CD4+ T cells sorted from blood. Subset defined: CD45RA+ positively selected. These TCRs come from a young man in good health.

The CDR3 DNA reads TGTGCCAGCTCTCCTGACACTTACACCGGGGAGCTGTTTTTT. Amino acid sequence: CASSPDTYTGELFF. This chain links TRBV18 with TRBJ2-2; D is unresolved. V was cut by 6 bases and J by 3 bases, with 11 bases left in between. The CDR3 contains 14 residues. Per germline, CDR1 KGHSH and CDR2 LQKENI.

The chain has TRBV7-2 and TRBJ2-5, with D possibly TRBD2 on 5 matching bases. Germline CDR1 and CDR2: SGHTA and FQGNSA. V was trimmed by 1 base and J by 5 bases, leaving 20 bases between them. CDR3 size: 17 residues. The CDR3 region has the DNA TGTGCCAGCAGCTTAGAAGTGGGTCTTTTTAGAGGGGAGACCCAGTACTTC. Its translation is CASSLEVGLFRGETQYF.

This chain uses TRBV11-2 with TRBJ2-2, with D maybe TRBD2 (6 bases). CDR1 SGHAT and CDR2 FQNNGV come from the germline V gene. V lost 0 bases and J lost 8, with 10 bases in between. The CDR3 extends over 14 amino acids. The DNA of the CDR3 is TGTGCCAGCAGCTTAGATGCCCTAGCGGGGGAGCTGTTTTTT. Its translation is CASSLDALAGELFF.

J is TRBJ1-1 and V is TRBV10-3; possibly TRBD1 for D (5 bases). V was shortened by 11 bases and J by 3 bases, with 19 bases between the two germline ends. The V gene's germline CDR1 is ENHRY and CDR2 SYGVKD. The CDR3 is 14 residues long. The CDR3 here is CASNPGGGHTEAFF. The CDR3 DNA sequence: TGTGCCTCCAACCCGGGGGGGGGTCACACTGAAGCTTTCTTT.

Only one count was recorded for this clone. The chain joins TRBV6-6 to TRBJ2-5; TRBD1 matches at 7 bases. J lost 3 bases, V lost 3 bases, and 4 bases had no gene match. The germline V gene has CDR1 MNHNY and CDR2 SVGAGI (reference sequence). The CDR3 has 14 amino acids. The CDR3 sequence is CASSYMTGKETQYF. The CDR3 region has the DNA TGTGCCAGCAGTTATATGACAGGGAAAGAGACCCAGTACTTC.

The rearrangement links TRBV27 to TRBJ2-1; 12 positions agree with TRBD2. Germline trimming cut 3 bases from V and 4 bases from J; bases unmatched to any gene: 4. CDR1 is MNHEY and CDR2 is SMNVEV in the germline V gene (reference sequence). This CDR3 contains 16 residues. The CDR3 reads CASSFLTSGGYNEQFF. CDR3 DNA: TGTGCCAGCAGTTTTCTAACTAGCGGGGGGTACAATGAGCAGTTCTTC.

This rearrangement joins TRBV2 to TRBJ1-1; the D gene is possibly TRBD1 (5 bases). Germline values: CDR1 SNHLY, CDR2 FYNNEI. CDR3 length: 15 residues. The germline V and J ends were trimmed by 6 bases and 5 bases, with 19 bases remaining between them. CDR3 sequence reads: CASRPSWGEMTEAFF. The CDR3 coding sequence is TGTGCCAGCAGACCAAGTTGGGGGGAGATGACTGAAGCTTTCTTT.

The chain combines TRBV19 with TRBJ1-1; 8 bases agree with TRBD1. This CDR3 comprises 16 residues. The V gene's germline CDR1 is LNHDA and CDR2 SQIVND (reference sequence). Germline trimming cut 2 bases from V and 3 bases from J; bases unmatched to any gene: 8. The CDR3 sequence is CASSIQGALADTEAFF. CDR3 coding DNA: TGTGCCAGTAGTATACAGGGGGCGCTTGCGGACACTGAAGCTTTCTTT.

J is TRBJ2-1 and V is TRBV6-5, with 7 bases lining up with TRBD2. The CDR3 has 15 residues. The V gene end was trimmed by 4 bases and the J gene end by 2 bases; junction bases not matched to a gene: 5. Germline CDR1 and CDR2: MNHEY and SVGAGI. For the CDR3, the DNA is TGTGCCAGCAGTTTAGCGGGTCTACCCTACAATGAGCAGTTCTTC. Amino acids: CASSLAGLPYNEQFF.

The chain uses TRBV5-4 and TRBJ1-2; D perhaps matches TRBD1 (6 bases). Germline V gene sequence: CDR1 SGHNT, CDR2 YYREEE (reference sequence). The CDR3 runs to 15 residues. The V and J ends lost 4 bases and 6 bases respectively, with 19 bases between them. The CDR3 DNA is TGTGCCAGCAGCCCTGGGGGCACAGGGCCTAATGGCTACACCTTC. Residues: CASSPGGTGPNGYTF.

This clone was observed once. The same CDR3 also results from other DNA sequences found in this sample. The chain is built from TRBV30 and TRBJ2-7; 11 nucleotides match TRBD2. The CDR3 length is 13 residues. V lost 3 bases, J lost 3 bases, and 1 base stayed unmatched. CDR1 and CDR2 (germline): GTSNPN, SVGIG (reference sequence). The CDR3 reads CAWRLAGVYEQYF. The CDR3 bases are TGTGCCTGGAGACTAGCGGGGGTCTACGAGCAGTACTTC.

The chain links TRBV19 to TRBJ2-3; TRBD1 agrees at 10 bases. Germline V lookup: CDR1 LNHDA, CDR2 SQIVND (reference sequence). This CDR3 is built from 16 residues. The ends lost 3 bases at V and 3 bases at J; junction bases unmatched: 6. As DNA, the CDR3 is TGTGCCAGTAGTATTCGTCGACAGGGGGCAACAGATACGCAGTATTTT. Translating it yields CASSIRRQGATDTQYF. The complete variable domain, with remaining parts taken from reference TRBV19 and TRBJ2-3, reads DGGITQSPKYLFRKEGQNVTLSCEQNLNHDAMYWYRQDPGQGLRLIYYSQIVNDFQKGDIAEGYSVSREKKESFPLTVTSAQKNPTAFYLCASSIRRQGATDTQYFGPGTRLTVL.

The chain joins TRBV10-2 to TRBJ2-5; D gene uncertain. Germline lookup yields CDR1 WSHSY and CDR2 SAAADI. CDR3 length: 13 amino acids. V was cut by 2 bases and J by 4 bases, with 8 bases left in between. Here the CDR3 DNA reads TGCGCCAGCAGTGAGCAGGCCTTAGAGACCCAGTACTTC. Residues: CASSEQALETQYF.

This clone was counted a single time. The V and J genes are TRBV19 and TRBJ2-3, with 9 nucleotides matching TRBD2. The V gene's germline CDR1 is LNHDA and CDR2 SQIVND (reference sequence). The CDR3 has 15 amino acids. J lost 0 bases, V lost 7 bases, and 5 bases had no gene match. In nucleotides, the CDR3 is TGTGCCAGTATAGCGGGGGCCACGAGCACAGATACGCAGTATTTT. Translation gives CASIAGATSTDTQYF.

As regards this clone: This same CDR3 is encoded by further DNA sequences in the sample. CDR3 region: CASSVGPDTQYF. The CDR3 region has the DNA TGTGCCAGCAGCGTAGGTCCAGATACGCAGTATTTT. The chain combines TRBV9 with TRBJ2-3; D gene uncertain. CDR3 length: 12 residues. The ends were cut back, 0 bases at V and 4 bases at J, with 3 bases in the middle. The germline CDR1 and CDR2 sequences are SGDLS and YYNGEE.

The chain carries TRBV19 and TRBJ1-1; D is uncertain. CDR1 is LNHDA and CDR2 is SQIVND in the germline V gene (reference sequence). Trimming left V 1 base short and J 5 bases short, with 11 bases between. This CDR3 contains 14 residues. CDR3 amino acids: CASSIALEGTEAFF. CDR3 sequence (DNA): TGTGCCAGTAGTATAGCATTGGAGGGTACTGAAGCTTTCTTT.

V gene TRBV6-1 combines with J gene TRBJ2-7; D is possibly TRBD1 (6 bases). The germline gives CDR1 MNHNS, CDR2 SASEGT. This CDR3 spans 14 amino acids. V was pared by 4 bases and J by 2 bases, with 12 bases between. The DNA for the CDR3 is TGTGCCAGCAGTGGCATAGGGGGAGCCTACGAGCAGTACTTC. Amino acid sequence: CASSGIGGAYEQYF.

The chain employs TRBV9 and TRBJ2-2; TRBD1 agrees at 8 bases. Losses at the gene ends were 2 bases for V and 4 bases for J; bases not matched to a gene: 4. Germline values: CDR1 SGDLS, CDR2 YYNGEE. This CDR3 is 15 amino acids long. DNA of the CDR3: TGTGCCAGCAGCGTGACAGGGGTAGTCACCGGGGAGCTGTTTTTT. Translated: CASSVTGVVTGELFF. The variable domain in full, with the rest retrieved from reference TRBV9 and TRBJ2-2, is DSGVTQTPKHLITATGQRVTLRCSPRSGDLSVYWYQQSLDQGLQFLIQYYNGEERAKGNILERFSAQQFPDLHSELNLSSLELGDSALYFCASSVTGVVTGELFFGEGSRLTVL.

Concerning this clone: This specimen includes other DNA sequences encoding the same CDR3. The J gene is TRBJ2-3, the V gene TRBV19; a possible D gene is TRBD1 (5 bases). Trimming removed 2 bases from V and 2 bases from J, with 8 bases in between. The CDR3 loop spans 14 amino acids. Per the germline V gene, CDR1 is LNHDA and CDR2 is SQIVND (reference sequence). CDR3 residues: CASSIRGLTDTQYF. CDR3 nucleotides: TGTGCCAGTAGTATAAGGGGCCTCACAGATACGCAGTATTTT.

This chain links TRBV2 with TRBJ2-5; TRBD1 agrees at 8 bases. The V and J ends lost 9 bases and 2 bases, in that order; junction bases with no gene match: 8. Germline lookup yields CDR1 SNHLY and CDR2 FYNNEI. This CDR3 is 14 amino acids long. The CDR3 DNA reads TGTGCCAGTTACCCGGGACAGGCTCAAGAGACCCAGTACTTC. Amino acid sequence: CASYPGQAQETQYF.

This sequence joins TRBV7-2 and TRBJ2-7; possible D gene TRBD2, 7 bases. V was trimmed by 5 bases and J by 4 bases, leaving 18 bases between them. The CDR3 is 15 amino acids. Germline V gene sequence: CDR1 SGHTA, CDR2 FQGNSA. CDR3 bases: TGTGCCAGCAGCGACCCGGGGGGCGTCTATTACGAGCAGTACTTC. It specifies CASSDPGGVYYEQYF.

In the case of this clone: Distinct nucleotide sequences in the sample also encode this CDR3. J is TRBJ2-6 and V is TRBV5-1, with 8 bases that match TRBD1. The CDR3 sequence is 16 residues long. Germline assignment: CDR1 SGHRS and CDR2 YFSETQ. J lost 2 bases, V lost 3 bases, and 4 bases had no gene match. The CDR3 here is CASSSDRGAGANVLTF. Here the CDR3 DNA reads TGCGCCAGCAGCTCCGACAGGGGCGCTGGGGCCAACGTCCTGACTTTC.

The J gene is TRBJ1-1, the V gene TRBV5-1; the D gene is possibly TRBD1 (6 bases). In germline, CDR1 is SGHRS, CDR2 YFSETQ. The CDR3 is made up of 15 amino acids. V shed 7 bases and J shed 5 bases, with 21 bases lying between them. This CDR3 is CASLPSPGGQTEAFF. Written as DNA, the CDR3 is TGCGCCAGCCTTCCCAGCCCGGGGGGGCAGACTGAAGCTTTCTTT.

This clone was detected only once. This chain joins TRBV6-5 and TRBJ1-5; D is perhaps TRBD1 (5 bases). The V end was cut by 5 bases, the J end by 0 bases, with 11 bases between. The CDR3 is made up of 15 amino acids. CDR1 is MNHEY and CDR2 is SVGAGI in the germline V gene. The CDR3 sequence: CASSVGGGSNQPQHF. DNA for the CDR3: TGTGCCAGCAGTGTAGGCGGGGGTAGCAATCAGCCCCAGCATTTT.

The chain uses TRBV14 and TRBJ2-5; 7 nucleotides agree with TRBD1. This CDR3 has 15 amino acids. The V gene's germline CDR1 is SGHDN and CDR2 FVKESK. V lost 2 bases and J lost 4; bases outside the gene matches: 7. The CDR3: CASSQTTGIRETQYF. DNA of the CDR3: TGTGCCAGCAGCCAAACGACAGGGATTCGAGAGACCCAGTACTTC.

CDR3 protein: CAWSSGALNQPQHF. The DNA for the CDR3 is TGTGCCTGGAGTTCCGGGGCCCTCAATCAGCCCCAGCATTTT. The V and J genes are TRBV30 and TRBJ1-5; perhaps TRBD1 as D (5 bases). CDR1 and CDR2 (germline): GTSNPN, SVGIG (reference sequence). V shed 2 bases and J shed 3 bases, with 11 bases lying between them. The CDR3 totals 14 residues.

CDR3 nucleotide sequence: TGTGCCAGCTTAGCGGGAGTGGTAGATACGCAGTATTTT. Translation gives CASLAGVVDTQYF. The chain links TRBV6-9 to TRBJ2-3; TRBD2 matches at 9 bases. The trim removed 8 bases at V and 5 bases at J, leaving 5 bases unmatched. In germline, CDR1 is MNHGY, CDR2 SVAAGI. This CDR3 is 13 amino acids long.

The rearrangement links TRBV4-1 to TRBJ1-1; the D gene is possibly TRBD1 (5 bases). The CDR3 sequence is 15 residues long. CDR1 and CDR2 (germline): MGHRA, YSYEKL. Trimming pared 3 bases from V and 3 bases from J, leaving 14 bases between. The CDR3 reads CASSHPGSLDTEAFF. Here the CDR3 DNA reads TGCGCCAGCAGCCACCCAGGGTCGTTGGACACTGAAGCTTTCTTT.

This clone occurred once. The chain is built from TRBV10-3 and TRBJ1-2; TRBD1 matches at 7 bases. The CDR3 is 14 amino acids. V gave up 5 bases and J gave up 2 bases; unmatched junction bases: 5. Germline CDR1 is ENHRY and CDR2 is SYGVKD. CDR3 sequence reads: CAISTGVGNYGYTF. The DNA for the CDR3 is TGTGCCATCAGTACAGGGGTAGGGAACTATGGCTACACCTTC.

V and J are TRBV28 and TRBJ2-3; D unresolved. V dropped 5 bases and J dropped 0 bases, with 6 bases sitting between them. The CDR3 covers 13 residues. Germline values: CDR1 MDHEN, CDR2 SYDVKM. CDR3: CASSKSSTDTQYF. CDR3 sequence (DNA): TGTGCCAGCAGTAAAAGTAGCACAGATACGCAGTATTTT.

The chain recombines TRBV5-1 with TRBJ2-2; 7 bases line up with TRBD2. The germline V gene has CDR1 SGHRS and CDR2 YFSETQ. The CDR3 is made up of 16 amino acids. J was trimmed by 2 bases and V by 4 bases; bases with no gene match: 8. CDR3: CASSRESGVNTGELFF. CDR3 bases: TGCGCCAGCAGCAGAGAAAGCGGGGTTAACACCGGGGAGCTGTTTTTT.

The chain links TRBV2 to TRBJ2-3; a possible D gene is TRBD2 (6 bases). Germline V gives CDR1 SNHLY, CDR2 FYNNEI. CDR3 length: 13 residues. The V gene lost 4 bases and the J gene lost 6 bases, with 11 bases spanning the gap. CDR3 loop: CASSARREDTQYF. The CDR3 DNA follows: TGTGCCAGCAGTGCCAGGAGGGAGGATACGCAGTATTTT.